This entry lists 20 T cell receptor beta chains sequenced from one sample in a study of response to subunit inactivated influenza vaccine. MiXCR, run by TCRdb on the RT-PCR reads, gives a single entry per CDR3 protein. The sample consists of about 500,000 distinct CDR3 sequences, 6% to 9% of them appearing once. Specimen: PBMCs from blood, collected about 24 months after vaccination. These receptors all come from a man between 45 and 75 years old who received an inactivated influenza vaccine.

The chain is built from TRBV20-1 and TRBJ1-2, with D possibly being TRBD1 (6 bases). CDR1 and CDR2 from the germline V gene are DFQATT and SNEGSKA (reference sequence). Trimming took off 0 bases at V and 7 bases at J, with 18 bases between the two ends. There are 15 residues in the CDR3. In DNA, the CDR3 is TGCAGTGCTAGAGATCCCCGCAGGGCCAGGGGTGGCTACACCTTC. It translates to CSARDPRRARGGYTF.

This clonotype has at least ten counts. For the CDR3, the DNA is TGTGCCAGCAGCCAAGACTTGGGACTAGCCAAAAACATTCAGTACTTC. Translation: CASSQDLGLAKNIQYF. V and J are TRBV3-1 and TRBJ2-4; D is perhaps TRBD2 (6 bases). Trimming removed 0 bases at V and 0 bases at J, with 9 bases between. Looked up from germline, CDR1 is LGHDT and CDR2 is YNNKEL (reference sequence). The CDR3 covers 16 residues.

The chain carries TRBV9 and TRBJ2-7; 13 bases fit TRBD2. Germline V gene lookup returns CDR1 SGDLS and CDR2 YYNGEE. The CDR3 covers 16 residues. V shed 2 bases and J 7 bases; nucleotides not matched to a gene: 9. CDR3 residues: CASSVVGLAGAGEQYF. The CDR3 nucleotides read TGTGCCAGCAGCGTCGTAGGACTAGCGGGAGCCGGGGAGCAGTACTTC. The full variable domain, its missing parts supplied by reference TRBV9 and TRBJ2-7, is DSGVTQTPKHLITATGQRVTLRCSPRSGDLSVYWYQQSLDQGLQFLIQYYNGEERAKGNILERFSAQQFPDLHSELNLSSLELGDSALYFCASSVVGLAGAGEQYFGPGTRLTVT.

The chain is built from TRBV7-9 and TRBJ2-3; 8 nucleotides match TRBD1. V gave up 8 bases and J gave up 3 bases; unmatched junction bases: 7. The length of the CDR3 is 14 residues. Germline CDR1 and CDR2: SEHNR and FQNEAQ (reference sequence). CDR3 amino acids: CASVGQGYTDTQYF. CDR3 DNA: TGTGCCAGCGTCGGACAGGGCTATACAGATACGCAGTATTTT.

This rearrangement joins TRBV12-3 or TRBV12-4 to TRBJ1-5, with D tentatively TRBD1 (6 bases). The CDR3 extends over 15 amino acids. Trimming left V 2 bases short and J 2 bases short, with 10 bases between. CDR3 nucleotide sequence: TGTGCCAGCAGTTTAATGGCAGGGGGCAATCAGCCCCAGCATTTT. Translated, it gives CASSLMAGGNQPQHF.

The chain recombines TRBV19 with TRBJ2-1, with D perhaps TRBD2 (5 bases). This CDR3 has 16 residues. Germline CDR1 reads LNHDA; CDR2 reads SQIVND (reference sequence). The V and J ends lost 0 bases and 0 bases respectively, with 9 bases between them. Written as DNA, the CDR3 is TGTGCCAGTAGTATAGAGTCGGGGAGCTCCTACAATGAGCAGTTCTTC. This sequence encodes CASSIESGSSYNEQFF.

This clonotype occurred many times. This chain uses TRBV6-2 or TRBV6-3 with TRBJ2-7, with a weak D call TRBD2 (5 bases). V was cut by 4 bases and J by 2 bases, with 12 bases left in between. There are 14 residues in the CDR3. Germline lookup yields CDR1 MNHEY and CDR2 SVGEGT. CDR3 residues: CASSLSRGAYEQYF. The DNA of the CDR3 is TGTGCCAGCAGTTTAAGCCGGGGAGCCTACGAGCAGTACTTC.

This clonotype was seen more than once but under ten times. The chain joins TRBV2 to TRBJ1-2; D remains unclear. The CDR3 has 12 amino acids. Trimming removed 0 bases at V and 6 bases at J, with 5 bases between. From germline, CDR1 is SNHLY and CDR2 FYNNEI. The DNA for the CDR3 is TGTGCCAGCAGTGAAGCGTGGGATGGCTACACCTTC. It codes for CASSEAWDGYTF.

This clonotype was detected many times. The chain is built from TRBV7-9 and TRBJ1-2; no clear D. Germline-derived CDR1 and CDR2 are SEHNR and FQNEAQ (reference sequence). V lost 1 base, J lost 3 bases, and 3 bases lay in between. This CDR3 spans 12 amino acids. The CDR3, as DNA: TGTGCCAGCAGCTTAGGGGACTATGGCTACACCTTC. This gives the protein CASSLGDYGYTF.

The J gene is TRBJ2-7, the V gene TRBV4-2, with 11 bases lining up with TRBD2. Germline lookup yields CDR1 LGHNA and CDR2 YNFKEQ. CDR3 size: 15 residues. The V and J ends lost 4 bases and 6 bases, in that order; junction bases with no gene match: 8. CDR3 residues: CASSRPGLAVGEQYF. The CDR3 DNA reads TGTGCCAGCAGCCGACCGGGACTAGCGGTGGGCGAGCAGTACTTC.

This clonotype has just a few counts. The chain employs TRBV29-1 and TRBJ2-5; D is uncertain. V lost 5 bases and J lost 1, with 8 bases in between. CDR1 SQVTM and CDR2 ANQGSEA come from the germline V gene. This CDR3 region has 12 residues. In nucleotides, the CDR3 is TGCAGCGTTCTCCAGGCCCAAGAGACCCAGTACTTC. Its translation: CSVLQAQETQYF.

This clonotype was seen more than once but under ten times. The chain has TRBV29-1 and TRBJ2-7; no reliable D call. The CDR3 extends over 11 amino acids. Germline CDR1 and CDR2: SQVTM and ANQGSEA. The V gene lost 3 bases and the J gene lost 6 bases, with 9 bases spanning the gap. The CDR3 DNA is TGCAGCGTTGAGTTGCACTCCGAGCAGTACTTC. Its protein product is CSVELHSEQYF.

V usage is TRBV2 and J usage is TRBJ1-1; D is possibly TRBD1 (5 bases). CDR3 length: 10 residues. Germline V gene sequence: CDR1 SNHLY, CDR2 FYNNEI. In DNA, the CDR3 is TGTGTAATGGGGGGAACTGAAGCTTTCTTT. This encodes CVMGGTEAFF.

CDR3 residues: CASSQVYGTGRETQYF. CDR3 DNA sequence: TGCGCCAGCAGCCAAGTATATGGGACAGGGAGAGAGACCCAGTACTTC. The V and J genes are TRBV4-3 and TRBJ2-5; 9 bases agree with TRBD1. This CDR3 contains 16 residues. V was clipped by 1 base and J by 4 bases; unmatched bases: 7. CDR1 and CDR2 from the germline V gene are LGHNA and YSLEER.

This chain links TRBV10-3 with TRBJ2-1, with D perhaps TRBD2 (7 bases). Germline-derived CDR1 and CDR2 are ENHRY and SYGVKD. There are 15 residues in the CDR3. V was pared by 0 bases and J by 8 bases, with 14 bases between. Written as DNA, the CDR3 is TGTGCCATCAGTGAGTCTCGGGGGGCAGGTCATGAGCAGTTCTTC. It specifies CAISESRGAGHEQFF.

The chain employs TRBV5-1 and TRBJ2-3; 9 positions agree with TRBD2. Per germline, CDR1 SGHRS and CDR2 YFSETQ. Losses at the gene ends were 0 bases for V and 4 bases for J; bases not matched to a gene: 9. The CDR3 length is 17 residues. The CDR3 DNA reads as TGCGCCAGCAGCTTGGATTTTAGCGGGAGACGACCAGATACGCAGTATTTT. This codes for CASSLDFSGRRPDTQYF.

V usage is TRBV20-1 and J usage is TRBJ2-1; D remains unclear. The CDR3 totals 12 residues. CDR1 DFQATT and CDR2 SNEGSKA come from the germline V gene (reference sequence). The V gene lost 4 bases and the J gene lost 8 bases, with 12 bases spanning the gap. This CDR3 reads CSATAVVDEQFF. In nucleotides, the CDR3 is TGCAGTGCTACCGCGGTGGTTGATGAGCAGTTCTTC.

There are a few counts of this clonotype. The chain is built from TRBV7-9 and TRBJ2-3, with D perhaps matching TRBD2 (6 bases). The length of the CDR3 is 15 residues. Trimming cost V 3 bases and J 0 bases, with 10 bases left between them. In germline, CDR1 is SEHNR, CDR2 FQNEAQ (reference sequence). In nucleotides, the CDR3 is TGTGCCAGCAGCTTGAATAGCGGCAGCACAGATACGCAGTATTTT. It is translated as CASSLNSGSTDTQYF.

V and J are TRBV3-1 and TRBJ2-7, with D possibly matching TRBD2 (5 bases). Germline CDR1 reads LGHDT; CDR2 reads YNNKEL (reference sequence). CDR3 length: 14 amino acids. With 4 bases removed from V and 1 base from J, the gap between germline ends came to 11 bases. Here the CDR3 DNA reads TGTGCCAGCAGCCTCTGGGGAGAGTCCTACGAGCAGTACTTC. Its translation: CASSLWGESYEQYF.

This clonotype has more than one count but fewer than ten. V gene TRBV7-9 combines with J gene TRBJ1-2; 8 nucleotides line up with TRBD1. The CDR3 has 14 amino acids. Looked up from germline, CDR1 is SEHNR and CDR2 is FQNEAQ (reference sequence). V lost 5 bases, J lost 4 bases, and 6 bases stayed unmatched. The CDR3 bases are TGTGCCAGCAGCCCACTCGGGACAGGCTATGGCTACACCTTC. Its translation: CASSPLGTGYGYTF.